The 9 T cell receptor beta chains below all came from one sample that was sequenced in a study of CD8 T cells in Susac syndrome. The RNA input was about 0.5 to 1 ug, and it was reverse transcribed with random hexamers. TCRdb processed the immunoSEQ multiplex PCR reads anew with MiXCR; each CDR3 protein has one entry. Here the sample spans roughly 200,000 distinct CDR3 sequences, approximately 95% being singletons. What was sequenced was CD4+ T cells from PBMCs. Receptors originate from a human donor in good health.

This clonotype was found once. This chain uses TRBV30 with TRBJ1-4; D is uncertain. Trimming took off 5 bases at V and 8 bases at J, with 15 bases between the two ends. The length of the CDR3 is 13 residues. Germline V gene sequence: CDR1 GTSNPN, CDR2 SVGIG (reference sequence). The CDR3 loop is CAWGRGGNEKLFF. CDR3 DNA sequence: TGTGCCTGGGGGCGAGGAGGGAACGAAAAACTGTTTTTT. Complete variable domain (other parts from reference TRBV30 and TRBJ1-4): SQTIHQWPATLVQPVGSPLSLECTVEGTSNPNLYWYRQAAGRGLQLLFYSVGIGQISSEVPQNLSASRPQDRQFILSSKKLLLSDSGFYLCAWGRGGNEKLFFGSGTQLSVL.

The chain combines TRBV15 with TRBJ1-2; no clear D. Trimming took 0 bases from V and 6 from J, leaving 11 bases between them. The CDR3 is made up of 14 amino acids. Germline V gene lookup returns CDR1 LNHNV and CDR2 YYDKDF (reference sequence). The CDR3: CATSRDRTADGYTF. The DNA of the CDR3 is TGTGCCACCAGCAGAGATCGAACAGCAGATGGCTACACCTTC.

V gene TRBV3-1 combines with J gene TRBJ1-5; 10 bases align to TRBD1. CDR1 is LGHDT and CDR2 is YNNKEL in the germline V gene (reference sequence). Trimming removed 4 bases from V and 7 bases from J; junction bases left unmatched: 10. This CDR3 comprises 16 residues. This chain's CDR3 is CASSPGGTGVEQPQHF. CDR3 sequence (DNA): TGTGCCAGCAGCCCAGGCGGGACAGGGGTGGAACAGCCCCAGCATTTT. The full variable domain, rest sourced from reference TRBV3-1 and TRBJ1-5, is DTAVSQTPKYLVTQMGNDKSIKCEQNLGHDTMYWYKQDSKKFLKIMFSYNNKELIINETVPNRFSPKSPDKAHLNLHINSLELGDSAVYFCASSPGGTGVEQPQHFGDGTRLSIL.

This chain joins TRBV27 and TRBJ2-4; D remains unclear. The CDR3 is made up of 15 amino acids. Germline V gene data show CDR1 as MNHEY and CDR2 as SMNVEV (reference sequence). V dropped 6 bases and J dropped 3 bases, with 15 bases sitting between them. Here the CDR3 reads CASRPIGEVKNIQYF. DNA for the CDR3: TGTGCCAGCAGGCCCATTGGGGAAGTCAAAAACATTCAGTACTTC.

This rearrangement joins TRBV5-4 to TRBJ1-2, with 10 bases that match TRBD1. CDR1 and CDR2 from the germline V gene are SGHNT and YYREEE (reference sequence). This CDR3 has 16 amino acids. V dropped 2 bases and J dropped 4; count of bases not matched to a gene: 8. CDR3 sequence reads: CASSLPGQGSSYGYTF. CDR3 DNA: TGTGCCAGCAGCTTACCGGGACAGGGGTCGAGCTATGGCTACACCTTC.

The chain is built from TRBV27 and TRBJ2-7; 7 positions match TRBD1. Losses at the gene ends were 5 bases for V and 0 bases for J; bases not matched to a gene: 10. This CDR3 is built from 16 residues. Germline V gene data show CDR1 as MNHEY and CDR2 as SMNVEV (reference sequence). CDR3 protein: CASSRMGQRRSYEQYF. The CDR3 region has the DNA TGTGCCAGCAGTCGCATGGGACAGCGTCGCTCCTACGAGCAGTACTTC.

Here the CDR3 reads CASSPSRFGGYTF. DNA of the CDR3: TGTGCCAGCAGCCCGAGTAGGTTCGGTGGCTACACCTTC. This chain uses TRBV14 with TRBJ1-2; D remains unclear. Germline V gene sequence: CDR1 SGHDN, CDR2 FVKESK. CDR3 length: 13 amino acids. Trimming left V 4 bases short and J 7 bases short, with 13 bases between.

This sequence joins TRBV24-1 and TRBJ2-1, with 10 nucleotides matching TRBD2. The CDR3 spans 14 residues. Trimming removed 5 bases from V and 12 bases from J; junction bases left unmatched: 9. Germline loops: CDR1 KGHDR, CDR2 SFDVKD. CDR3 DNA sequence: TGTGCCACCAGTGTGGCTAGCGGGAGTTTCGCGCAGTTCTTC. This gives the protein CATSVASGSFAQFF.

The genes are TRBV20-1 and TRBJ2-7; D may match TRBD1 or TRBD2 (6 bases each). The germline V gene has CDR1 DFQATT and CDR2 SNEGSKA (reference sequence). The CDR3 spans 15 residues. With 0 bases removed from V and 0 bases from J, the gap between germline ends came to 12 bases. The CDR3 loop reads CSARDGGGGSYEQYF. The CDR3 region has the DNA TGCAGTGCTAGAGATGGAGGGGGAGGCTCCTACGAGCAGTACTTC.